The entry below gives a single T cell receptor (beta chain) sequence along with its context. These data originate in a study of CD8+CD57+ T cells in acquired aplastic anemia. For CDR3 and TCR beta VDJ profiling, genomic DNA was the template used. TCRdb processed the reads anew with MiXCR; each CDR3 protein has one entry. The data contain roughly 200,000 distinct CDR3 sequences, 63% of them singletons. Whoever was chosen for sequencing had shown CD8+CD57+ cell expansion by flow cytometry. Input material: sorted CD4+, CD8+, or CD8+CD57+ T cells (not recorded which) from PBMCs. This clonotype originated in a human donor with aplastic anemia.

CDR3 DNA: TGTGCCACCAGTGATAGGACAGGGGGCGCGGGGGAGCAGTACTTC. As protein: CATSDRTGGAGEQYF. This rearrangement joins TRBV24-1 to TRBJ2-7, with 11 positions matching TRBD1. Germline V gives CDR1 KGHDR, CDR2 SFDVKD. The CDR3 is 15 residues long. J gave up 7 bases and V 3 bases, and 7 bases lay outside the gene matches.